The clone carrying this TCR beta chain was recorded only once. The assay was immunoSEQ multiplex PCR, and TCRdb's table has in-frame clones only and misses some. The sample lists around 190,000 clones, about 85% occurring once. The data were taken from a study of blood T cell repertoires in COVID-19. V was clipped by 4 bases and J by 3 bases, with 13 bases between them. This CDR3 has 14 amino acids. CDR1 and CDR2 (germline): PRHDT, FYEKMQ (reference sequence). This receptor was taken from a woman in her 40s in a cohort exposed to, infected with or recovered from COVID-19 (not recorded which). The sequenced material came from PBMCs or T cells enriched from blood (not recorded which). This chain links TRBV13 with TRBJ2-7, with D perhaps matching TRBD2 (5 bases). The DNA of the CDR3 is TGTGCCAGCAGCTCTCAGACGGGGTACTACGAGCAGTACTTC. This encodes CASSSQTGYYEQYF.